The 21 T cell receptor beta chains presented below share a single source sample, sequenced in a study of memory CD4+ T cells and cytomegalovirus serostatus. Single viable CD3+CD4+CD8-CD45RO+ cells were sorted as the memory CD4+ T cells. Some clones are missing from TCRdb's copy, which holds only in-frame ones; the method was immunoSEQ multiplex PCR. The profile shows 40,000 to 55,000 clones, around 76% of them singletons. Sequencing was done on a sample of memory CD4+ T cells from blood. Receptors were obtained from an adult in good health and CMV-seronegative.

V usage is TRBV9 and J usage is TRBJ2-1; 8 bases align to TRBD1. The V gene's germline CDR1 is SGDLS and CDR2 YYNGEE. The CDR3 covers 14 residues. J was trimmed by 7 bases and V by 3 bases; bases with no gene match: 6. The CDR3 loop reads CASSDMTGVNEQFF. CDR3 sequence (DNA): TGTGCCAGCAGCGATATGACAGGGGTAAATGAGCAGTTCTTC.

V is TRBV4-2 and J is TRBJ2-1, with TRBD1 as a possible D gene (5 bases). Germline V gives CDR1 LGHNA, CDR2 YNFKEQ. Trimming removed 2 bases at V and 1 base at J, with 12 bases between. This CDR3 is 16 amino acids long. The CDR3: CASSQKTGFSYNEQFF. Here the CDR3 DNA reads TGTGCCAGCAGCCAAAAAACAGGCTTTTCCTACAATGAGCAGTTCTTC.

This chain connects TRBV4-1 to TRBJ2-5; the D gene is possibly TRBD2 (6 bases). Germline V gene sequence: CDR1 MGHRA, CDR2 YSYEKL. The CDR3 consists of 17 residues. Trimming took off 3 bases at V and 0 bases at J, with 17 bases between the two ends. The CDR3 coding sequence is TGCGCCAGCAGCCAGCTCTTCGCACGGGACTACCAAGAGACCCAGTACTTC. Its translation is CASSQLFARDYQETQYF.

V gene TRBV9 combines with J gene TRBJ2-7; tentatively, D is TRBD1 or TRBD2 (6 bases each). The germline V gene has CDR1 SGDLS and CDR2 YYNGEE. This CDR3 contains 16 residues. Trimming left V 4 bases short and J 2 bases short, with 19 bases between. CDR3 loop: CASSPLWGAETYEQYF. The CDR3 DNA reads TGTGCCAGCAGCCCCCTCTGGGGGGCTGAGACCTACGAGCAGTACTTC.

The CDR3 loop reads CASSTGKPVSGTTYEQYF. As DNA, the CDR3 is TGTGCCAGCAGCACCGGGAAGCCGGTGTCGGGAACCACCTACGAGCAGTACTTC. This chain joins TRBV9 and TRBJ2-7, with D maybe TRBD2 (5 bases). Germline lookup yields CDR1 SGDLS and CDR2 YYNGEE. The CDR3 has 18 amino acids. The V end was cut by 4 bases, the J end by 2 bases, with 25 bases between.

In its sample, this clone was seen once. This chain joins TRBV9 and TRBJ2-5, with D unclear. The CDR3 covers 13 residues. V lost 2 bases to trimming and J lost 5 bases, with 10 bases between them. CDR1 and CDR2 from the germline V gene are SGDLS and YYNGEE. The CDR3 protein is CASSVSLGETQYF. CDR3 nucleotide sequence: TGTGCCAGCAGCGTCAGCCTAGGGGAGACCCAGTACTTC.

This chain connects TRBV23-1 to TRBJ2-3; TRBD1 agrees at 7 bases. TRBV23-1 is designated an ORF whose function remains uncertain. The J segment lost 3 bases and the V segment lost 4 bases, leaving 7 bases of the junction unmatched. The CDR3 consists of 15 residues. The CDR3 loop is CASSLDRGRTDTQYF. The CDR3 nucleotides read TGCGCCAGCAGTCTTGATAGGGGGCGAACAGATACGCAGTATTTT.

The chain is built from TRBV6-5 and TRBJ2-3; possibly TRBD2 for D (7 bases). Trimming stripped 7 bases from V and 14 bases from J, with 19 bases between. Germline CDR1 MNHEY, CDR2 SVGAGI. This CDR3 is 12 amino acids long. Here the CDR3 reads CASKPEGGGSYF. DNA of the CDR3: TGTGCCAGCAAGCCTGAGGGGGGGGGCTCGTATTTT.

This rearrangement joins TRBV14 to TRBJ1-2; 7 nucleotides align to TRBD1. This CDR3 contains 15 residues. Germline loops: CDR1 SGHDN, CDR2 FVKESK. With 3 bases clipped from V and 0 bases from J, the junction kept 4 bases outside the gene matches. The CDR3 protein is CASSHWDRSNYGYTF. The CDR3 nucleotides are TGTGCCAGCAGCCACTGGGACAGATCTAACTATGGCTACACCTTC.

V gene TRBV9 combines with J gene TRBJ2-1; unclear D gene. V gave up 4 bases and J gave up 4 bases, with 12 bases separating them. Germline V gene lookup returns CDR1 SGDLS and CDR2 YYNGEE. The CDR3 extends over 14 amino acids. The CDR3 protein is CASSSAPPYNEQFF. Written as DNA, the CDR3 is TGTGCCAGCAGCTCGGCCCCCCCTTACAATGAGCAGTTCTTC.

This clone occurred once. V is TRBV6-4 and J is TRBJ1-4; D may be TRBD1 (5 bases). Germline V lookup: CDR1 MRHNA, CDR2 SNTAGT. The CDR3 spans 16 residues. Trimming took 5 bases from V and 3 from J, leaving 16 bases between them. The CDR3 coding sequence is TGTGCCAGCAGTCTCGGGGGGAAAGCGGCTAATGAAAAACTGTTTTTT. This codes for CASSLGGKAANEKLFF.

The genes are TRBV7-2 and TRBJ1-5; 7 nucleotides match TRBD1. The CDR3 extends over 16 amino acids. Germline V gene sequence: CDR1 SGHTA, CDR2 FQGNSA. V shed 2 bases, J shed 2 bases, and the junction held 6 bases outside the gene matches. For the CDR3, the DNA is TGTGCCAGCAGCTTAAAGACAGGGTTCGGCAATCAGCCCCAGCATTTT. Translated, it gives CASSLKTGFGNQPQHF.

The rearrangement links TRBV11-3 to TRBJ2-7; 8 nucleotides match TRBD2. The CDR3 is made up of 15 amino acids. Germline CDR1 and CDR2: SGHNT and YENEEA. J lost 5 bases, V lost 5 bases, and 11 bases had no gene match. CDR3 amino acids: CASSRGGTEAHEQYF. The CDR3 coding sequence is TGTGCCAGCAGCCGGGGGGGGACGGAGGCTCACGAGCAGTACTTC.

J is TRBJ2-7 and V is TRBV7-9; the D is unclear. V was trimmed by 4 bases and J by 5 bases, leaving 9 bases between them. This CDR3 region has 12 residues. Germline CDR1 and CDR2: SEHNR and FQNEAQ (reference sequence). CDR3 residues: CASSSRVDEQYF. In DNA form, the CDR3 reads TGTGCCAGCAGCTCTAGGGTGGACGAGCAGTACTTC.

This clone is a singleton in its sample. This chain uses TRBV5-8 with TRBJ1-6; D possibly corresponds to TRBD1 (6 bases). The germline V and J ends were trimmed by 5 bases and 13 bases, with 31 bases remaining between them. Per the germline V gene, CDR1 is SGHTS and CDR2 is YDEGEE. The CDR3 consists of 18 residues. The CDR3 loop is CASRQNRNRVGSIHPLHF. The CDR3 DNA reads as TGTGCCAGCAGGCAAAATCGGAACAGGGTAGGATCAATTCACCCCCTCCACTTT. The full variable domain, with the rest looked up from reference TRBV5-8 and TRBJ1-6, is EAGVTQSPTHLIKTRGQQATLRCSPISGHTSVYWYQQALGLGLQFLLWYDEGEERNRGNFPPRFSGRQFPNYSSELNVNALELEDSALYLCASRQNRNRVGSIHPLHFGNGTRLTVT.

The J gene is TRBJ2-3, the V gene TRBV10-3; 9 positions agree with TRBD2. The CDR3 covers 14 residues. The J segment lost 8 bases and the V segment lost 6 bases, leaving 9 bases of the junction unmatched. CDR1 is ENHRY and CDR2 is SYGVKD in the germline V gene. The CDR3 sequence: CAIRSGGPAGTQYF. CDR3 coding DNA: TGTGCCATCAGGAGCGGGGGGCCCGCGGGTACGCAGTATTTT.

The chain recombines TRBV6-5 with TRBJ2-1; 9 nucleotides align to TRBD2. Germline lookup yields CDR1 MNHEY and CDR2 SVGAGI. V trimming: 0 bases; J trimming: 10 bases; junction bases outside the gene matches: 7. The CDR3 runs 15 residues. In nucleotides, the CDR3 is TGTGCCAGCAGTTACTCAGGGCTAGCGGGGAGAGAGCAGTTCTTC. It codes for CASSYSGLAGREQFF.

V is TRBV7-9 and J is TRBJ2-1; D not certain. The ends were cut back, 4 bases at V and 7 bases at J, with 5 bases in the middle. This CDR3 has 11 amino acids. The germline V gene encodes CDR1 SEHNR and CDR2 FQNEAQ (reference sequence). In DNA, the CDR3 is TGTGCCAGCAGCTCCCGTAATGAGCAGTTCTTC. Its protein product is CASSSRNEQFF.

The gene calls are TRBV28 and TRBJ2-7; TRBD1 matches at 7 bases. The CDR3 runs 12 residues. Germline V gives CDR1 MDHEN, CDR2 SYDVKM. V shed 8 bases and J 2 bases; nucleotides not matched to a gene: 3. The CDR3 loop reads CASHRGPYEQYF. The DNA of the CDR3 is TGTGCCAGCCACAGGGGTCCCTACGAGCAGTACTTC.

The rearrangement uses TRBV9 and TRBJ1-3; D possibly corresponds to TRBD1 (6 bases). Looked up from germline, CDR1 is SGDLS and CDR2 is YYNGEE. V lost 4 bases and J 1 base, leaving 21 bases between the germline ends. CDR3 length equals 18 residues. Here the CDR3 reads CASSPTLKQGFSGNTIYF. DNA of the CDR3: TGTGCCAGCAGCCCGACCCTAAAACAGGGTTTTTCTGGAAACACCATATATTTT.

The table lists this clone with a few counts. The chain is built from TRBV5-1 and TRBJ2-1; TRBD2 is a possible D gene (6 bases). Per the germline V gene, CDR1 is SGHRS and CDR2 is YFSETQ. Deletions cut 2 bases from V and 7 bases from J, with 16 bases between. The CDR3 loop spans 15 amino acids. The CDR3 sequence: CASSFAGPRSNEQFF. The CDR3 DNA reads as TGCGCCAGCAGCTTTGCGGGGCCTCGGAGTAATGAGCAGTTCTTC.